These 17 T cell receptor beta chains were all obtained from the same sample, sequenced in a study of blood T cells in healthy people across ages. The second PCR ran about 6 to 12 cycles with a sample-barcoded 5' primer and J-beta primers. TCRdb reanalysed the 5' RACE reads using MiXCR and keeps one entry per CDR3 protein. The repertoire holds around 620,000 distinct CDR3 sequences, roughly a quarter seen once, with approximately 17% in the top ten. The source material was blood. The receptors stem from a woman in her 70s in good health.

The CDR3, as DNA: TGTGCCAGCAGCTTAGCGGGGTCTCGTTCCTACGAGCAGTACTTC. It is translated as CASSLAGSRSYEQYF. The rearrangement joins TRBV7-2 to TRBJ2-7; D is unclear. V lost 0 bases, J lost 1 base, and 10 bases lay in between. Germline CDR1 is SGHTA and CDR2 is FQGNSA. The CDR3 is made up of 15 amino acids. Together with reference TRBV7-2 and TRBJ2-7, the CDR3 gives the full variable domain: GAGVSQSPSNKVTEKGKDVELRCDPISGHTALYWYRQSLGQGLEFLIYFQGNSAPDKSGLPSDRFSAERTGGSVSTLTIQRTQQEDSAVYLCASSLAGSRSYEQYFGPGTRLTVT.

V usage is TRBV12-3 or TRBV12-4 and J usage is TRBJ2-3, with D unresolved. The CDR3 runs 15 residues. V lost 3 bases and J lost 0, with 10 bases in between. The CDR3 reads CASSLGRASTDTQYF. In DNA form, the CDR3 reads TGTGCCAGCAGTTTGGGTAGAGCTAGCACAGATACGCAGTATTTT.

V is TRBV6-6 and J is TRBJ1-1, with D possibly TRBD1 on 5 matching bases. V was cut by 6 bases and J by 5 bases, with 16 bases left in between. The CDR3 consists of 14 residues. CDR1 is MNHNY and CDR2 is SVGAGI in the germline V gene (reference sequence). CDR3 amino acids: CASSLIRERTEAFF. The CDR3 DNA follows: TGTGCCAGCAGCCTCATCAGGGAAAGGACTGAAGCTTTCTTT.

The J gene is TRBJ2-6, the V gene TRBV29-1; 7 nucleotides line up with TRBD1. This CDR3 spans 15 amino acids. The trim removed 1 base at V and 2 bases at J, leaving 2 bases unmatched. Per germline, CDR1 SQVTM and CDR2 ANQGSEA. The CDR3 nucleotides read TGCAGCGTTGAAGGCAGGGGGACTGGGGCCAACGTCCTGACTTTC. Protein sequence: CSVEGRGTGANVLTF.

This clonotype was counted between two and nine times. The CDR3 loop is CASSRADRGGTDTQYF. CDR3 bases: TGTGCCAGCAGCCGAGCGGACAGGGGTGGCACAGATACGCAGTATTTT. The chain employs TRBV11-3 and TRBJ2-3; TRBD1 agrees at 9 bases. This CDR3 is 16 amino acids long. Per germline, CDR1 SGHNT and CDR2 YENEEA. The V gene end was trimmed by 5 bases and the J gene end by 1 base; junction bases not matched to a gene: 7.

The chain combines TRBV12-3 or TRBV12-4 with TRBJ2-7; 10 nucleotides agree with TRBD1. This CDR3 region has 15 residues. Trimming removed 1 base from V and 7 bases from J; junction bases left unmatched: 7. As DNA, the CDR3 is TGTGCCAGCAGTTTAGGGGACAGGGGTCTCGGGGAGCAGTACTTC. Its translation is CASSLGDRGLGEQYF.

This chain joins TRBV6-5 and TRBJ2-7, with D possibly matching TRBD1 (5 bases). The CDR3 covers 15 residues. Germline V gene lookup returns CDR1 MNHEY and CDR2 SVGAGI. The V gene lost 2 bases and the J gene lost 1 base, with 12 bases spanning the gap. The CDR3 loop is CASSYRQGESYEQYF. The CDR3 region has the DNA TGTGCCAGCAGTTACAGGCAGGGCGAATCCTACGAGCAGTACTTC.

Only a few counts were recorded for this clonotype. The chain has TRBV3-1 and TRBJ1-2; 7 bases fit TRBD1. Trimming took 0 bases from V and 4 from J; bases not matched to a gene: 5. Germline V gene data show CDR1 as LGHDT and CDR2 as YNNKEL (reference sequence). The CDR3 length is 15 residues. DNA of the CDR3: TGTGCCAGCAGCCAAGAAACAGGGGCCATCTATGGCTACACCTTC. Its protein product is CASSQETGAIYGYTF.

This chain links TRBV6-1 with TRBJ2-5; 7 nucleotides align to TRBD1. V lost 3 bases to trimming and J lost 3 bases; unmatched junction nucleotides: 4. The CDR3 contains 14 residues. Germline assignment: CDR1 MNHNS and CDR2 SASEGT. The CDR3 DNA sequence: TGTGCCAGCAGTGATCCCGGACAGGAAGAGACCCAGTACTTC. Its protein is CASSDPGQEETQYF.

This clonotype was found a few times. The junction and the germline gene differ at one end; a read error may be behind it. The chain has TRBV7-8 and TRBJ2-5; 9 bases match TRBD2. The DNA matches TRBJ2-1 better at its end, which makes the J call doubtful. The CDR3 contains 14 residues. Germline-derived CDR1 and CDR2 are SGHVS and FQNEAQ. The CDR3 sequence is CAGSNSGGGYEQFF. The CDR3 nucleotides read TGTGCCGGCAGCAATAGCGGGGGCGGGTATGAGCAGTTCTTC.

The chain links TRBV7-2 to TRBJ1-2; tentative D call: TRBD1 (5 bases). CDR1 SGHTA and CDR2 FQGNSA come from the germline V gene. The CDR3 has 15 amino acids. V was cut by 2 bases and J by 7 bases, with 17 bases left in between. Here the CDR3 reads CASSLHQGGTAGYTF. In nucleotides, the CDR3 is TGTGCCAGCAGCTTACACCAGGGAGGAACGGCTGGCTACACCTTC. The full variable domain, with the rest looked up from reference TRBV7-2 and TRBJ1-2, is GAGVSQSPSNKVTEKGKDVELRCDPISGHTALYWYRQSLGQGLEFLIYFQGNSAPDKSGLPSDRFSAERTGGSVSTLTIQRTQQEDSAVYLCASSLHQGGTAGYTFGSGTRLTVV.

V gene TRBV7-9 combines with J gene TRBJ2-7; the match to TRBD2 covers 11 bases. Germline-derived CDR1 and CDR2 are SEHNR and FQNEAQ (reference sequence). V shed 4 bases and J 4 bases; nucleotides not matched to a gene: 15. The CDR3 runs to 18 residues. The DNA for the CDR3 is TGTGCCAGCAGCTCCCTCGAACTAGCGGGGGCCCTTTCATACGAGCAGTACTTC. Amino acid sequence: CASSSLELAGALSYEQYF.

V is TRBV5-1 and J is TRBJ2-1; tentative D call: TRBD1 (5 bases). The CDR3 length is 14 residues. Germline V gene data show CDR1 as SGHRS and CDR2 as YFSETQ. V lost 0 bases, J lost 5 bases, and 9 bases lay in between. CDR3 DNA sequence: TGCGCCAGCAGCTTGGACAGGCCCGACAATGAGCAGTTCTTC. Translating it yields CASSLDRPDNEQFF.

This clonotype was seen just once. The rearrangement uses TRBV15 and TRBJ1-1; 7 bases map to TRBD1. V lost 8 bases to trimming and J lost 4 bases; unmatched junction nucleotides: 7. CDR3 length: 13 residues. Germline loops: CDR1 LNHNV, CDR2 YYDKDF (reference sequence). The CDR3 nucleotides are TGTGCCACCGCACAGCAGGGGGGCACTGAAGCTTTCTTT. Translation gives CATAQQGGTEAFF.

The J gene is TRBJ1-6, the V gene TRBV11-1; D gene ambiguous. Germline V gene data show CDR1 as SGHAT and CDR2 as FQDESV (reference sequence). The CDR3 has 14 amino acids. V was cut by 2 bases and J by 6 bases, with 8 bases left in between. The CDR3, as DNA: TGTGCCAGCAGCTTATTCGGCGGTAATTCACCCCTCCACTTT. This codes for CASSLFGGNSPLHF.

The V call is TRBV2, the J call TRBJ2-5, with 7 bases aligning to TRBD1. The assigned J gene may be wrong: the sequence end matches TRBJ2-7 better. This CDR3 is built from 13 residues. Per germline, CDR1 SNHLY and CDR2 FYNNEI. CDR3 amino acids: CASTGQQSYEQYF. CDR3 in DNA: TGTGCCAGCACGGGACAGCAGTCCTACGAGCAGTACTTC.

This clonotype was observed a single time. The V and J genes are TRBV6-4 and TRBJ2-1; D might be TRBD2 (6 bases). With 5 bases removed from V and 6 bases from J, the gap between germline ends came to 17 bases. From germline, CDR1 is MRHNA and CDR2 SNTAGT. CDR3 size: 15 residues. The CDR3: CASSPSGLSGNEQFF. DNA of the CDR3: TGTGCCAGCAGTCCCTCGGGGCTTAGCGGCAATGAGCAGTTCTTC.